This entry is about one T cell receptor beta chain. The clone's antigen remains unknown. Base-call qualities are not available, and no considerably larger clone is one nucleotide away. The data were taken from a study of CD8+ T cells in alopecia areata (dated by TCRdb to 2017 to 2018). Broadly, across the study: Treated patients were enrolled in an open-label pilot trial of oral tofacitinib, 5 to 10 mg twice daily, for moderate-to-severe alopecia areata. Disease severity in treated patients was measured with the SALT score, which quantifies the percentage of affected scalp surface area. RNA came from the PAXgene miRNA kit for fixed scalp, the miRNeasy kit for PBMCs, and the RNeasy kit for mouse skin. Scalp clonality was compared among normal scalp (n=4), patchy alopecia areata scalp (n=8), and alopecia totalis/universalis scalp (n=8). Human TCRbeta sequencing covered scalp tissue and sorted CD4+ and CD8+ peripheral blood T cells from patchy and totalis/universalis alopecia areata patients and healthy controls. In both human patients and the C3H/HeJ mouse model, the study applied high-throughput TCRbeta sequencing to look at T cell clonal expansion in alopecia areata. Patients on tofacitinib were biopsied at baseline and after 4 and 24 weeks of treatment, and several of the patients also had a later scalp biopsy. Tofacitinib was administered for 6 to 18 months, and 6 months of follow-up off drug were then conducted to assess delayed response and recurrence. TCRbeta CDR3 regions were amplified by immunoSEQ multiplex PCR using 35 Vbeta forward and 13 Jbeta reverse primers. Points the paper makes about the study in general: Compared with mice, TCR sequences shared between patients were less clear, possibly partly because of HLA diversity across the patient population. During tofacitinib treatment, many expanded lesional clones stuck around in both scalp and blood, and this persistence may partly explain why relapse happens after treatment is stopped. Resident alphabeta T cells in normal human skin are also sequenced, complicating scalp TCR repertoire analysis, unlike mouse skin dominated by gammadelta T cells. Scalp clonality and the number of expanded CD8+ clones among the top 100 scalp clones were significantly decreased by tofacitinib. The treated cohort was small, with a single nonresponder, so links between baseline CD8+ expansion and response need larger studies. Compared with normal scalp, lesional scalp had higher clonality and more expanded CD8+ clones, particularly in alopecia totalis/universalis, a pattern that suggests antigenic drive.

The time point label, as the study defines it: more than three weeks on oral tofacitinib. The sample's treatment or condition, from its label and the paper: oral pan-JAK inhibitor, 5-10 mg twice daily. From alopecia areata patients, peripheral blood was collected along with lesional scalp punch biopsies. PBMCs were separated by density centrifugation and stained for CD3, CD4 and CD8, after which CD4+ and CD8+ T cells were sorted on a FACSAria. Library preparation was by the immunoSEQ multiplex PCR assay. RNA was extracted from all samples and reverse transcribed into cDNA as template for TCR sequencing. First-strand cDNA was synthesized using SuperScript III with a 2:1 mix of oligo-dT and random hexamers. Amplification bias was assessed with a synthetic immune receptor repertoire, and residual bias was removed computationally. The paper's processing steps were these. Raw reads were preprocessed to remove errors, and CDR3 was defined by IMGT conventions from the conserved cysteine to phenylalanine. Clonality was computed by normalizing Shannon entropy by log2 of the number of productive unique TCRs and subtracting the result from 1. Scalp TCRbeta sequences were cross-referenced with sorted blood CD4 and CD8 repertoires so that the CD4 or CD8 identity of scalp clones could be inferred. TCRdb's version of the immuneACCESS table is confined to in-frame rearrangements and falls short of the full clone set. An unresolved V gene accounts for under half of the shortfall where checked; the remainder is of unknown origin. V and J calls and clone size are given by that table; D and trimming were obtained from the DNA. The sample contains 200,000 to 250,000 clones, about 50% of them found a single time. Of the sample, around 1.4% is held by the ten largest clones.

As encoded in the germline V gene, CDR1 is SQVTM while CDR2 is ANQGSEA. From the cysteine through the phenylalanine, the CDR3 covers 8 amino acids. Only the CDR3 region is kept as DNA, spanning 24 bases read in frame from base 1. The sample in question was CD4+ T cells sorted from blood, obtained at week 4, from a patient treated with tofacitinib. The receptor comes from a human donor with alopecia areata. The chain is assembled from TRBV29-1 and TRBJ2-7, with the identity of the D gene unclear. The bases read TGCGACCGAGAGGAGCAGTACTTC. This translates into CDREEQYF.